The TCR beta chain described here comes from a study of shared clonotypes between healthy human individuals. Replicate sorted-subset PCRs were loaded with roughly 200 ng DNA, 29,000 or so T cell genomes. The data were produced by immunoSEQ multiplex PCR, yet TCRdb's version contains in-frame clones alone and is incomplete. The table records about 1 million clones, about 75% of them present only once. V lost 7 bases to trimming and J lost 5 bases, with 15 bases between them. Germline V gene data show CDR1 as SQVTM and CDR2 as ANQGSEA. The CDR3 covers 12 residues. The sequence derives from a man aged 18 to 35 in good health. The chain carries TRBV29-1 and TRBJ2-7; D may correspond to TRBD1 or TRBD2 (5 bases each). Material for sequencing was memory CD4+ T cells sorted from blood. Subset indicated: CD45RA-negative fraction. CDR3 amino acids: CSGGSRGHEQYF. CDR3 DNA: TGCAGCGGGGGTAGTCGGGGCCACGAGCAGTACTTC.